Below, 10 T cell receptor beta chains from the same sample are listed, as sequenced in a study of regulatory T cells in long-lasting Graves disease. Building of the TCR beta libraries involved iRepertoire HTBI primers and Arm-PCR of CDR3 regions. TCRdb analysed the multiplex PCR reads with MiXCR anew, one entry per CDR3 protein. The sample holds more than 300,000 distinct CDR3 sequences, around 15% seen once. Time point meaning: newly diagnosed GD, antithyroid drugs for less than 3 months. Extracted PBMC RNA gave rise to the TCR library. The sample was also linked to a second study, of T cells in Graves' hyperthyroidism and ophthalmopathy.

Sequenced here: peripheral blood mononuclear cells (PBMCs), sampled at new diagnosis, from a patient treated with antithyroid drugs. The source is a woman between 18 and 29 years old with Graves disease.

To note about this clonotype: At one of its ends the junction is not consistent with the germline gene, which may arise from a read error. The chain uses TRBV3-1 and TRBJ2-5; D possibly corresponds to TRBD2 (7 bases). The CDR3 length is 15 residues. In germline, CDR1 is LGHDT, CDR2 YNNKEL (reference sequence). CDR3 sequence: CASTQDTGGVETQYF. The CDR3 DNA sequence: TGTGCCAGCACCCAAGACACGGGGGGCGTTGAGACCCAGTACTTC.

This clonotype was picked up many times. The V and J genes are TRBV3-1 and TRBJ2-1, with TRBD1 identical over 10 bases. Looked up from germline, CDR1 is LGHDT and CDR2 is YNNKEL (reference sequence). The trim removed 5 bases at V and 7 bases at J, leaving 11 bases unmatched. The CDR3 is 16 residues long. The CDR3 DNA reads TGTGCCAGCAGCTCTCCAGGACAGGGGGTAAGGAATGAGCAGTTCTTC. Its protein is CASSSPGQGVRNEQFF.

The chain carries TRBV7-9 and TRBJ2-7, with 10 bases lining up with TRBD1. V shed 1 base and J 5 bases; nucleotides not matched to a gene: 5. The V gene's germline CDR1 is SEHNR and CDR2 FQNEAQ (reference sequence). The CDR3 consists of 15 residues. In DNA form, the CDR3 reads TGTGCCAGCAGCTTAGAGACAGGGGGCCAGGACGAGCAGTACTTC. It translates to CASSLETGGQDEQYF.

This clonotype was found a few times. V is TRBV4-1 and J is TRBJ2-7, with 9 bases lining up with TRBD2. J gave up 0 bases and V 0 bases, and 18 bases lay outside the gene matches. The CDR3 contains 21 residues. Germline V CDR1 and CDR2: MGHRA, YSYEKL. CDR3 sequence reads: CASSQEKGRSSGRRSSYEQYF. The DNA of the CDR3 is TGCGCCAGCAGCCAAGAGAAGGGGCGGTCCAGCGGGAGGAGGAGCTCCTACGAGCAGTACTTC.

This clonotype was detected ten times or more. The rearrangement links TRBV3-1 to TRBJ2-7; 8 bases fit TRBD2. This CDR3 contains 15 residues. The V gene's germline CDR1 is LGHDT and CDR2 YNNKEL (reference sequence). The V and J ends lost 5 bases and 0 bases, in that order; junction bases with no gene match: 6. In nucleotides, the CDR3 is TGTGCCAGCAGCACGACTAGCGTCAGCTCCTACGAGCAGTACTTC. Translated: CASSTTSVSSYEQYF.

This clonotype was seen many times. This chain joins TRBV3-1 and TRBJ1-2, with TRBD1 identical over 7 bases. Trimming took 2 bases from V and 5 from J; bases not matched to a gene: 11. Germline assignment: CDR1 LGHDT and CDR2 YNNKEL (reference sequence). The CDR3 is 16 residues long. CDR3 region: CASSQTLGGFAYGYTF. CDR3 nucleotide sequence: TGTGCCAGCAGCCAAACCCTAGGGGGCTTCGCTTATGGCTACACCTTC. Full variable domain (rest looked up from reference TRBV3-1 and TRBJ1-2): DTAVSQTPKYLVTQMGNDKSIKCEQNLGHDTMYWYKQDSKKFLKIMFSYNNKELIINETVPNRFSPKSPDKAHLNLHINSLELGDSAVYFCASSQTLGGFAYGYTFGSGTRLTVV.

This clonotype appeared many times. The J gene is TRBJ2-7, the V gene TRBV7-3; either TRBD1 or TRBD2 may supply D (5 bases each). The V gene's germline CDR1 is SGHTA and CDR2 FQGTGA. Deletions cut 2 bases from V and 5 bases from J, with 10 bases between. This CDR3 has 13 residues. The DNA of the CDR3 is TGTGCCAGCAGCTTAGGGACCCGGAACGAGCAGTACTTC. Its protein product is CASSLGTRNEQYF.

V gene TRBV19 combines with J gene TRBJ1-5; D is unresolved. The CDR3 length is 12 residues. V lost 2 bases to trimming and J lost 5 bases, with 4 bases between them. Germline values: CDR1 LNHDA, CDR2 SQIVND (reference sequence). This CDR3 is CASSISYQPQHF. The CDR3 DNA sequence: TGTGCCAGTAGTATATCCTATCAGCCCCAGCATTTT.

Written as DNA, the CDR3 is TGCGGCGCCTTACCGAGGACAGGGCGGACTGAAGCTTTCTTT. This translates into CGALPRTGRTEAFF. The chain employs TRBV29-1 and TRBJ1-1, with 8 bases lining up with TRBD1. This CDR3 is 14 amino acids long. From germline, CDR1 is SQVTM and CDR2 ANQGSEA.

Many counts were recorded for this clonotype. The chain couples TRBV7-6 to TRBJ2-5; D is undetermined. In germline, CDR1 is SGHVS, CDR2 FNYEAQ. CDR3 length equals 12 residues. Trimming shortened V by 5 bases and J by 4 bases, and 8 bases separated the two germline ends. The CDR3 DNA sequence: TGTGCCAGCAGCAATCCGCCAGAGACCCAGTACTTC. This gives the protein CASSNPPETQYF.